One and the same sample provided the 10 T cell receptor beta chains below, sequenced in a study of human T cells and chemical hapten exposure. TCRdb itself ran the RACE reads through MiXCR, one entry per CDR3 protein. The repertoire holds about 42,000 distinct CDR3 sequences, with approximately 13% as singletons. Time point: pre-sensitization, week 0. The treatment: therapeutic diphenylcyclopropenone sensitization with weekly scalp DPC. Sequencing used whole blood, obtained in connection with sensitization to the hapten diphenylcyclopropenone (DPC). The receptors originated from a woman in her twenties or thirties with alopecia areata. Some clones in this sample may be carry-over from other donors' samples.

This chain links TRBV11-3 with TRBJ1-6; D call uncertain. The germline CDR1 and CDR2 sequences are SGHNT and YENEEA. The CDR3 has 16 amino acids. Trimming pared 4 bases from V and 5 bases from J, leaving 15 bases between. In DNA, the CDR3 is TGTGCCAGCAGCTCTAGAGGTCATAGCAATAATTCACCCCTCCACTTT. Protein sequence: CASSSRGHSNNSPLHF.

This clonotype was counted only a few times. The V call is TRBV29-1, the J call TRBJ2-1, with D perhaps given as TRBD1 or TRBD2 (5 bases each). The germline V gene has CDR1 SQVTM and CDR2 ANQGSEA. CDR3 size: 14 residues. Trimming stripped 2 bases from V and 9 bases from J, with 17 bases between. The CDR3 reads CSVESPGLRGEQFF. The CDR3 DNA is TGCAGCGTTGAAAGTCCAGGGCTGAGGGGTGAGCAGTTCTTC.

This clonotype was picked up a small number of times. This chain links TRBV7-3 with TRBJ2-1, with 10 bases fitting TRBD2. The germline V gene has CDR1 SGHTA and CDR2 FQGTGA. The V segment lost 5 bases and the J segment 6 bases; nucleotides outside the gene matches: 10. The CDR3 length is 16 residues. CDR3 bases: TGTGCCAGCAGCCCCCGAGCGGGAGGGCCCCTCAATGAGCAGTTCTTC. Its protein product is CASSPRAGGPLNEQFF.

The rearrangement uses TRBV20-1 and TRBJ1-5; tentative D call: TRBD1 (5 bases). Between the trimmed V and J ends, which lost 7 bases and 3 bases, there was a span of 16 bases. Germline CDR1 is DFQATT and CDR2 is SNEGSKA (reference sequence). This CDR3 region has 14 residues. The DNA for the CDR3 is TGCAGTGTCGGGCCCAGGGTATACAATCAGCCCCAGCATTTT. The encoded protein is CSVGPRVYNQPQHF.

This clonotype was observed a handful of times. This chain links TRBV28 with TRBJ1-6; the D gene is possibly TRBD1 (6 bases). V lost 0 bases to trimming and J lost 8 bases, with 11 bases between them. Per germline, CDR1 MDHEN and CDR2 SYDVKM. This CDR3 has 15 residues. This chain's CDR3 is CASSLWGRGYSPLHF. CDR3 DNA: TGTGCCAGCAGTTTATGGGGCAGGGGATATTCACCCCTCCACTTT. Variable domain in full (rest from reference TRBV28 and TRBJ1-6): DVKVTQSSRYLVKRTGEKVFLECVQDMDHENMFWYRQDPGLGLRLIYFSYDVKMKEKGDIPEGYSVSREKKERFSLILESASTNQTSMYLCASSLWGRGYSPLHFGNGTRLTVT.

This rearrangement joins TRBV3-1 to TRBJ2-2; D might be TRBD1 (5 bases). V lost 1 base to trimming and J lost 3 bases, with 6 bases between them. This CDR3 is built from 14 residues. CDR1 and CDR2 from the germline V gene are LGHDT and YNNKEL (reference sequence). CDR3: CASSQGTYTGELFF. CDR3 coding DNA: TGTGCCAGCAGCCAAGGGACATACACCGGGGAGCTGTTTTTT.

The chain employs TRBV30 and TRBJ2-5; tentatively, D is TRBD2 (5 bases). This CDR3 comprises 15 residues. Germline V gene sequence: CDR1 GTSNPN, CDR2 SVGIG (reference sequence). The germline V and J ends were trimmed by 0 bases and 5 bases, with 16 bases remaining between them. The CDR3 DNA reads as TGTGCCTGGAGTGTAACCAGGACTCTAGGGGAGACCCAGTACTTC. Encoded protein: CAWSVTRTLGETQYF.

A few counts support this clonotype. V is TRBV5-1 and J is TRBJ2-4, with 8 bases lining up with TRBD1. The germline gives CDR1 SGHRS, CDR2 YFSETQ. The CDR3 is 15 amino acids. The V and J ends lost 0 bases and 7 bases, in that order; junction bases with no gene match: 6. This chain's CDR3 is CASSLGAGGRNIQYF. The CDR3 DNA follows: TGCGCCAGCAGCTTGGGGGCAGGGGGCCGCAACATTCAGTACTTC. Combining the CDR3 with reference TRBV5-1 and TRBJ2-4 gives the whole variable domain KAGVTQTPRYLIKTRGQQVTLSCSPISGHRSVSWYQQTPGQGLQFLFEYFSETQRNKGNFPGRFSGRQFSNSRSEMNVSTLELGDSALYLCASSLGAGGRNIQYFGAGTRLSVL.

This clonotype was counted ten times or more. The V gene is TRBV10-3, the J gene TRBJ2-7, with TRBD1 matching 9 bases. The CDR3 extends over 14 amino acids. CDR1 is ENHRY and CDR2 is SYGVKD in the germline V gene. V shed 4 bases and J 2 bases; nucleotides not matched to a gene: 3. The CDR3 sequence is CAISGGQGPYEQYF. The CDR3 DNA is TGTGCCATCAGTGGGGGACAGGGTCCCTACGAGCAGTACTTC.

This clonotype was detected many times. The V call is TRBV27, the J call TRBJ2-1, with TRBD2 matching 11 bases. CDR3 length equals 13 residues. Looked up from germline, CDR1 is MNHEY and CDR2 is SMNVEV (reference sequence). J lost 12 bases, V lost 6 bases, and 7 bases had no gene match. CDR3 sequence: CASRIAGGPVQFF. The CDR3 DNA is TGTGCCAGCAGGATAGCGGGAGGGCCGGTGCAGTTCTTC.